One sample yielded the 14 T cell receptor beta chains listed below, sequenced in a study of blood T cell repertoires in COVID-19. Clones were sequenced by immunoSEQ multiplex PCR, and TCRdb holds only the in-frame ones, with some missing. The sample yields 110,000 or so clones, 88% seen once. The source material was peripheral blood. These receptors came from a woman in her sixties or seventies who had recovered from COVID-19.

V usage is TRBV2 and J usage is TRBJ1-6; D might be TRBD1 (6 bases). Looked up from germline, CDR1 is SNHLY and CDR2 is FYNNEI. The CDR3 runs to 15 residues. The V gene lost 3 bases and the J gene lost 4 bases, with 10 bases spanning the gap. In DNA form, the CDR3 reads TGTGCCAGCAGTGAGTTGGACAGTTATAATTCACCCCTCCACTTT. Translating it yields CASSELDSYNSPLHF.

The CDR3 spells CASSAAGISSYNEQFF. The CDR3 DNA follows: TGTGCCAGCAGTGCCGCAGGTATTAGCTCCTACAATGAGCAGTTCTTC. This rearrangement joins TRBV25-1 to TRBJ2-1; D ambiguous. This CDR3 is built from 16 residues. V was trimmed by 4 bases and J by 0 bases, leaving 13 bases between them. Germline V CDR1 and CDR2: MGHDK, SYGVNS.

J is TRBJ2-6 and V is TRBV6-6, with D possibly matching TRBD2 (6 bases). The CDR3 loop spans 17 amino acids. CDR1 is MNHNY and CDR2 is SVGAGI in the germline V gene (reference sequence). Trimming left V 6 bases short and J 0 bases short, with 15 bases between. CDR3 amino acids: CASSRSGGNSGANVLTF. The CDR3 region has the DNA TGTGCCAGCAGCCGATCAGGCGGGAACTCTGGGGCCAACGTCCTGACTTTC.

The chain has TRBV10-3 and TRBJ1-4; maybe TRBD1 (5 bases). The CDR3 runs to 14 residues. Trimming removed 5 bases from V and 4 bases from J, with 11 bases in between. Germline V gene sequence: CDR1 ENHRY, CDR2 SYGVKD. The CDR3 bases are TGTGCCATCAGTAGCGGGACGCTTAATGAAAAACTGTTTTTT. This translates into CAISSGTLNEKLFF.

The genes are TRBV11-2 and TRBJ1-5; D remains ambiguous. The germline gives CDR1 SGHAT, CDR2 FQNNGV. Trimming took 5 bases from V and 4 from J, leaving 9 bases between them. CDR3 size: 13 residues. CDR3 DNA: TGTGCCAGCAGCCCACAACAAAATCAGCCCCAGCATTTT. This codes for CASSPQQNQPQHF.

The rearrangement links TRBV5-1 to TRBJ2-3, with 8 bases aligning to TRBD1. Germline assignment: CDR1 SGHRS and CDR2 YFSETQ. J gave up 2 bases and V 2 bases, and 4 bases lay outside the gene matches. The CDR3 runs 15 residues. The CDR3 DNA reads TGCGCCAGCAGCTTCGGACAGGGTGTCACAGATACGCAGTATTTT. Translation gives CASSFGQGVTDTQYF.

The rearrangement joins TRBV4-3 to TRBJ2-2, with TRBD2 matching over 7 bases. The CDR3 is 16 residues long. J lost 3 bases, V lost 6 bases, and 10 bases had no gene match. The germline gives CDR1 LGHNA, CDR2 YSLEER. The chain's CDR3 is CASRRAFGRDTGELFF. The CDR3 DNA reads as TGCGCCAGCAGGCGTGCATTTGGGAGGGACACCGGGGAGCTGTTTTTT.

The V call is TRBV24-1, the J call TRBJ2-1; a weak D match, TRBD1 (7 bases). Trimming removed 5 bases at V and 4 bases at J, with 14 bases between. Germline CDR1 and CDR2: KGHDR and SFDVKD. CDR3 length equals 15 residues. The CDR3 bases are TGTGCCACCAGTGCGGCGGGGACAGAGTACAATGAGCAGTTCTTC. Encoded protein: CATSAAGTEYNEQFF.

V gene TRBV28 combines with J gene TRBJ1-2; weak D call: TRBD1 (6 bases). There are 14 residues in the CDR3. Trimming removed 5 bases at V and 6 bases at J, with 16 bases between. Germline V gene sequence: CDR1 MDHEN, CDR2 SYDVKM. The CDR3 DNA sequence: TGTGCCAGCAGTCTAGACAGGCGCCCACATGGCTACACCTTC. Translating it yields CASSLDRRPHGYTF.

The CDR3 region has the DNA TGTGCCAGCAGTTACTCGGCCACCCCTCTAGGCTACGAGCAGTACTTC. This gives the protein CASSYSATPLGYEQYF. The rearrangement uses TRBV6-2 or TRBV6-3 and TRBJ2-7; D gene unclear. Germline V lookup: CDR1 MNHEY, CDR2 SVGEGT. There are 16 residues in the CDR3. The V gene lost 0 bases and the J gene lost 3 bases, with 15 bases spanning the gap.

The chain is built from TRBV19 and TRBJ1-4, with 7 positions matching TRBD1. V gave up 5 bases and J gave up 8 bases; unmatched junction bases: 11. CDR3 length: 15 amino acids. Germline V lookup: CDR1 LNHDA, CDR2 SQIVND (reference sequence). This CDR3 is CASSVNRDRLEKLFF. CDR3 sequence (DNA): TGTGCCAGTAGTGTCAACCGGGACAGACTAGAAAAACTGTTTTTT.

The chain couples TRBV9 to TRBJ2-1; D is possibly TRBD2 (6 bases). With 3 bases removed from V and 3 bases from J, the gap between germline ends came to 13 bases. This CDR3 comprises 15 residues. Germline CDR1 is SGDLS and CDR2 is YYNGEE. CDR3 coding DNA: TGTGCCAGCAGCGCCAGCGGGTTGGGCTACAATGAGCAGTTCTTC. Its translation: CASSASGLGYNEQFF.

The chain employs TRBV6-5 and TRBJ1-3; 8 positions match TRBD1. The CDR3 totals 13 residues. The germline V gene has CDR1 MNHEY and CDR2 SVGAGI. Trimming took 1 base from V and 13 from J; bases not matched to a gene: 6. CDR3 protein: CASSYYPDRGIYF. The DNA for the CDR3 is TGTGCCAGCAGTTACTACCCCGACAGGGGAATATATTTT.

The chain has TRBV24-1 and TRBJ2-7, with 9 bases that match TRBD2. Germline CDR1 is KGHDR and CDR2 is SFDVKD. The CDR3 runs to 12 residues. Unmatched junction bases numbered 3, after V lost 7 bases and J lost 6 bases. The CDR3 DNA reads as TGTGCCACCAGCGGGCGGGAGGGCGAGCAGTACTTC. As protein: CATSGREGEQYF.